The 11 T cell receptor beta chains given below trace back to one sample, sequenced in a study of blood T cell repertoires in COVID-19. Libraries were prepared by immunoSEQ multiplex PCR; TCRdb keeps only in-frame clonotypes and omits some of them. The sample has some 130,000 clones, 86% seen once; the top ten hold 15% to 20%. The specimen sequenced was peripheral blood. The receptors come from a woman in her fifties or sixties who had recovered from COVID-19.

The chain recombines TRBV5-4 with TRBJ2-1; possibly TRBD1 for D (6 bases). From germline, CDR1 is SGHNT and CDR2 YYREEE (reference sequence). The V end was cut by 4 bases, the J end by 2 bases, with 16 bases between. The CDR3 loop spans 16 amino acids. The CDR3 sequence is CASSPMGAITYNEQFF. In nucleotides, the CDR3 is TGTGCCAGCAGCCCGATGGGGGCCATTACCTACAATGAGCAGTTCTTC.

This sequence joins TRBV5-1 and TRBJ2-3; 9 nucleotides agree with TRBD2. CDR1 and CDR2 from the germline V gene are SGHRS and YFSETQ. J gave up 2 bases and V 3 bases, and 4 bases lay outside the gene matches. CDR3 length: 15 residues. Here the CDR3 reads CASSSSGVTTDTQYF. The CDR3 region has the DNA TGCGCCAGCAGCTCTAGCGGGGTTACCACAGATACGCAGTATTTT. Complete variable domain (other parts from reference TRBV5-1 and TRBJ2-3): KAGVTQTPRYLIKTRGQQVTLSCSPISGHRSVSWYQQTPGQGLQFLFEYFSETQRNKGNFPGRFSGRQFSNSRSEMNVSTLELGDSALYLCASSSSGVTTDTQYFGPGTRLTVL.

The V call is TRBV29-1, the J call TRBJ2-2, with TRBD2 matching 8 bases. With V trimmed by 6 bases and J by 2 bases, 11 bases remained unmatched. In germline, CDR1 is SQVTM, CDR2 ANQGSEA. The CDR3 has 16 amino acids. The CDR3 sequence is CSVALRGGINTGELFF. As DNA, the CDR3 is TGCAGCGTCGCCCTACGGGGGGGGATAAACACCGGGGAGCTGTTTTTT.

This clone was detected only once. This rearrangement joins TRBV19 to TRBJ2-1; TRBD2 agrees at 12 bases. The CDR3 totals 17 residues. The junction had 11 bases not matched to a gene; V was cut back by 4 bases and J by 7 bases. CDR1 is LNHDA, CDR2 SQIVND, per germline (reference sequence). The CDR3 is CASSTRANGLAGNEQFF. CDR3 bases: TGTGCCAGTAGTACGAGGGCGAACGGACTAGCGGGGAATGAGCAGTTCTTC.

The chain employs TRBV20-1 and TRBJ1-1; D is undetermined. Germline V gene sequence: CDR1 DFQATT, CDR2 SNEGSKA (reference sequence). This CDR3 region has 11 residues. Between the trimmed V and J ends, which lost 4 bases and 0 bases, there was a span of 3 bases. DNA for the CDR3: TGCAGTGCTATAGTGAACACTGAAGCTTTCTTT. Amino acid sequence: CSAIVNTEAFF.

The chain carries TRBV7-2 and TRBJ2-5; tentatively, D is TRBD1 (5 bases). Germline CDR1 and CDR2: SGHTA and FQGNSA. V lost 5 bases and J 0 bases, leaving 13 bases between the germline ends. This CDR3 comprises 15 residues. The CDR3 nucleotides are TGTGCCAGCAGCCAATCAAGGGGTAACCAAGAGACCCAGTACTTC. Protein sequence: CASSQSRGNQETQYF.

V gene TRBV4-2 combines with J gene TRBJ1-4; 8 nucleotides line up with TRBD1. The V and J ends lost 4 bases and 4 bases, in that order; junction bases with no gene match: 8. Per germline, CDR1 LGHNA and CDR2 YNFKEQ. The CDR3 spans 16 residues. The CDR3 spells CASSRGRGQDNEKLFF. In DNA, the CDR3 is TGTGCCAGCAGCCGAGGCAGGGGGCAGGATAATGAAAAACTGTTTTTT.

The sample holds one count of this clone. The chain links TRBV7-3 to TRBJ2-3; TRBD2 agrees at 9 bases. With V trimmed by 1 base and J by 2 bases, 7 bases remained unmatched. The CDR3 covers 17 residues. Germline-derived CDR1 and CDR2 are SGHTA and FQGTGA. CDR3 sequence (DNA): TGTGCCAGCAGCTTAAAGGGGACTAGCCGCAACACAGATACGCAGTATTTT. Its protein product is CASSLKGTSRNTDTQYF.

The chain combines TRBV5-6 with TRBJ1-2, with a tentative D call TRBD1 (6 bases). The CDR3 sequence is 13 residues long. V was trimmed by 4 bases and J by 4 bases, leaving 11 bases between them. Germline values: CDR1 SGHDT, CDR2 YYEEEE. The CDR3 region is CASSRMDSYGYTF. The CDR3 DNA sequence: TGTGCCAGCAGCCGCATGGACAGCTATGGCTACACCTTC.

The rearrangement uses TRBV2 and TRBJ2-5; D may be TRBD1 (6 bases). The CDR3 extends over 12 amino acids. Germline lookup yields CDR1 SNHLY and CDR2 FYNNEI. V was cut by 6 bases and J by 4 bases, with 9 bases left in between. CDR3 DNA: TGTGCCAGCAGGGCAGGGGCAGAGACCCAGTACTTC. As protein: CASRAGAETQYF. The complete variable domain, with remaining parts taken from reference TRBV2 and TRBJ2-5, reads EPEVTQTPSHQVTQMGQEVILRCVPISNHLYFYWYRQILGQKVEFLVSFYNNEISEKSEIFDDQFSVERPDGSNFTLKIRSTKLEDSAMYFCASRAGAETQYFGPGTRLLVL.

Concerning this clone: Other DNA sequences in the sample encode the same CDR3. The V gene is TRBV6-5, the J gene TRBJ1-1, with 7 bases fitting TRBD1. Germline CDR1 reads MNHEY; CDR2 reads SVGAGI. The CDR3 spans 15 residues. The V and J ends lost 0 bases and 2 bases, in that order; junction bases with no gene match: 3. CDR3 DNA sequence: TGTGCCAGCAGTTACTCGAGACAGGGAAACACTGAAGCTTTCTTT. Its protein product is CASSYSRQGNTEAFF.